A single sample gave rise to the 22 T cell receptor beta chains below, sequenced in a study of T cell repertoires in cytomegalovirus infection. TCRdb processed the reads anew with MiXCR; each CDR3 protein has one entry. The data contain some 180,000 distinct CDR3 sequences, more than 9% of them singletons. Material for sequencing was PBMCs. These receptors all stem from a human donor in good health (CMV status not recorded). Some clones in this sample may be carry-over from other donors' samples.

Only a few counts were recorded for this clonotype. The CDR3 reads CASSSGGSTGELFF. The CDR3 DNA reads as TGTGCCAGCAGCTCTGGAGGGAGCACCGGGGAGCTGTTTTTT. The V and J genes are TRBV11-3 and TRBJ2-2; D might be TRBD2 (6 bases). The CDR3 loop spans 14 amino acids. Between the trimmed V and J ends, which lost 4 bases and 4 bases, there was a span of 10 bases. Germline assignment: CDR1 SGHNT and CDR2 YENEEA.

This clonotype has a count of ten or more. The V call is TRBV6-2 or TRBV6-3, the J call TRBJ2-3; 12 bases fit TRBD2. From germline, CDR1 is MNHEY and CDR2 SVGEGT. The junction had 11 bases not matched to a gene; V was cut back by 6 bases and J by 4 bases. This CDR3 has 17 amino acids. The CDR3: CASSNPTTSGSPDTQYF. The DNA of the CDR3 is TGTGCCAGCAGCAATCCGACGACTAGCGGGAGTCCAGATACGCAGTATTTT.

Ten or more counts support this clonotype. V and J are TRBV7-2 and TRBJ1-3, with D possibly being TRBD1 (5 bases). CDR3 length: 16 residues. V lost 1 base to trimming and J lost 0 bases, with 10 bases between them. The V gene's germline CDR1 is SGHTA and CDR2 FQGNSA. The CDR3: CASSLGQLSSGNTIYF. In DNA, the CDR3 is TGTGCCAGCAGCTTAGGACAGTTGAGCTCTGGAAACACCATATATTTT.

This clonotype was counted many times. The chain employs TRBV6-5 and TRBJ2-3, with D hard to call. V was trimmed by 2 bases and J by 0 bases, leaving 15 bases between them. The CDR3 has 17 amino acids. CDR1 MNHEY and CDR2 SVGAGI come from the germline V gene. The CDR3 region has the DNA TGTGCCAGCAGTTACACCGAAGAAGTGTTTAGCACAGATACGCAGTATTTT. It yields the protein CASSYTEEVFSTDTQYF.

Ten or more counts support this clonotype. V usage is TRBV29-1 and J usage is TRBJ1-5; 7 positions match TRBD1. There are 14 residues in the CDR3. The J segment lost 1 base and the V segment lost 4 bases, leaving 4 bases of the junction unmatched. Per the germline V gene, CDR1 is SQVTM and CDR2 is ANQGSEA. CDR3 protein: CSVAAGGSNQPQHF. CDR3 nucleotide sequence: TGCAGCGTTGCTGCAGGGGGGAGCAATCAGCCCCAGCATTTT.

This clonotype occurred many times. The rearrangement links TRBV11-2 to TRBJ2-1, with 9 bases fitting TRBD2. Germline values: CDR1 SGHAT, CDR2 FQNNGV. This CDR3 has 15 residues. Trimming removed 4 bases from V and 5 bases from J; junction bases left unmatched: 6. In nucleotides, the CDR3 is TGTGCCAGCAGCTCTATAGCGGGGGTAGACAATGAGCAGTTCTTC. This translates into CASSSIAGVDNEQFF.

The chain joins TRBV3-1 to TRBJ2-5; D unclear. Per the germline V gene, CDR1 is LGHDT and CDR2 is YNNKEL (reference sequence). V lost 1 base and J 1 base, leaving 10 bases between the germline ends. The CDR3 contains 15 residues. For the CDR3, the DNA is TGTGCCAGCAGCCAAGTATATAGCCGCCAAGAGACCCAGTACTTC. Protein product: CASSQVYSRQETQYF.

This clonotype was detected ten times or more. The chain combines TRBV7-9 with TRBJ1-2; no clear D. This CDR3 spans 12 amino acids. Trimming took 3 bases from V and 12 from J, leaving 14 bases between them. Per the germline V gene, CDR1 is SEHNR and CDR2 is FQNEAQ (reference sequence). For the CDR3, the DNA is TGTGCCAGCAGCTTTACCGAAGGGTCGAACACCTTC. Amino acids: CASSFTEGSNTF. Filled out from reference TRBV7-9 and TRBJ1-2, the complete variable domain reads DTGVSQNPRHKITKRGQNVTFRCDPISEHNRLYWYRQTLGQGPEFLTYFQNEAQLEKSRLLSDRFSAERPKGSFSTLEIQRTEQGDSAMYLCASSFTEGSNTFGSGTRLTVV.

This sequence joins TRBV27 and TRBJ2-7; D uncertain. V dropped 3 bases and J dropped 4 bases, with 10 bases sitting between them. CDR1 and CDR2 from the germline V gene are MNHEY and SMNVEV (reference sequence). CDR3 length: 13 amino acids. CDR3 in amino acids: CASSLAAPYEQYF. In DNA form, the CDR3 reads TGTGCCAGCAGTTTGGCAGCGCCTTACGAGCAGTACTTC.

As concerns this clonotype: A much bigger clone sits one base away, suggesting this may be a read error. The V gene is TRBV6-5, the J gene TRBJ2-7, with D perhaps matching TRBD2 (6 bases). This CDR3 is built from 13 residues. Germline lookup yields CDR1 MNHEY and CDR2 SVGAGI. CDR3: CACRSGSQYEQYF. The CDR3 DNA is TGTGCCTGCAGATCCGGGAGCCAATACGAGCAGTACTTC.

Ten or more counts support this clonotype. The chain's CDR3 is CASSQGQGTYNEQFF. In nucleotides, the CDR3 is TGCGCCAGCAGCCAAGGACAGGGAACCTACAATGAGCAGTTCTTC. The chain is built from TRBV4-3 and TRBJ2-1; 7 bases align to TRBD1. CDR1 and CDR2 from the germline V gene are LGHNA and YSLEER. The CDR3 is made up of 15 amino acids. The V gene end was trimmed by 1 base and the J gene end by 2 bases; junction bases not matched to a gene: 2.

This clonotype was found many times. CDR3 amino acids: CATYPLGGGLRNTEAFF. The CDR3 nucleotides are TGTGCCACCTACCCCTTGGGGGGGGGCTTAAGGAACACTGAAGCTTTCTTT. The V gene is TRBV15, the J gene TRBJ1-1, with a tentative D call TRBD1 (6 bases). The CDR3 length is 17 residues. The V gene's germline CDR1 is LNHNV and CDR2 YYDKDF (reference sequence). The V gene lost 8 bases and the J gene lost 1 base, with 23 bases spanning the gap.

This clonotype was observed many times. The chain has TRBV7-2 and TRBJ2-5, with TRBD2 matching over 8 bases. J was trimmed by 5 bases and V by 0 bases; bases with no gene match: 8. The length of the CDR3 is 16 residues. CDR1 SGHTA and CDR2 FQGNSA come from the germline V gene. CDR3 in amino acids: CASSLALGGGRETQYF. CDR3 DNA: TGTGCCAGCAGCTTAGCGCTCGGGGGGGGGAGGGAGACCCAGTACTTC.

The chain has TRBV20-1 and TRBJ2-2; 11 nucleotides align to TRBD2. CDR3 size: 17 residues. The germline V gene has CDR1 DFQATT and CDR2 SNEGSKA (reference sequence). Trimming took 0 bases from V and 4 from J; bases not matched to a gene: 7. DNA for the CDR3: TGCAGTGCTAGAGATCGTAGCGGGGGGGCCCCCACCGGGGAGCTGTTTTTT. This encodes CSARDRSGGAPTGELFF.

This clonotype has at least ten counts. The rearrangement uses TRBV5-4 and TRBJ2-7; 9 nucleotides agree with TRBD1. The V gene end was trimmed by 4 bases and the J gene end by 7 bases; junction bases not matched to a gene: 9. This CDR3 region has 14 residues. From germline, CDR1 is SGHNT and CDR2 YYREEE (reference sequence). As DNA, the CDR3 is TGTGCCAGCAGCCCCGGGACAGGGATAGGGGAGCAGTACTTC. Encoded protein: CASSPGTGIGEQYF.

The chain joins TRBV19 to TRBJ2-2; perhaps TRBD1 as D (5 bases). This CDR3 has 14 amino acids. The germline V gene has CDR1 LNHDA and CDR2 SQIVND (reference sequence). Trimming removed 4 bases from V and 7 bases from J, with 13 bases in between. CDR3 DNA: TGTGCCAGTAGTAACCCTCAGGGCAGCGGGGAGCTGTTTTTT. It yields the protein CASSNPQGSGELFF. The whole variable domain, remainder taken from reference TRBV19 and TRBJ2-2, is DGGITQSPKYLFRKEGQNVTLSCEQNLNHDAMYWYRQDPGQGLRLIYYSQIVNDFQKGDIAEGYSVSREKKESFPLTVTSAQKNPTAFYLCASSNPQGSGELFFGEGSRLTVL.

The genes are TRBV6-6 and TRBJ1-5, with 9 bases fitting TRBD1. The germline V gene has CDR1 MNHNY and CDR2 SVGAGI (reference sequence). This CDR3 has 17 residues. Trimming removed 5 bases from V and 2 bases from J; junction bases left unmatched: 10. In nucleotides, the CDR3 is TGTGCCAGCAGTCTTGCTGCGGACAGGGGACGCAATCAGCCCCAGCATTTT. This encodes CASSLAADRGRNQPQHF.

In this sample, this clonotype turned up many times. The J gene is TRBJ1-5, the V gene TRBV12-3 or TRBV12-4; 7 positions agree with TRBD1. The CDR3 consists of 13 residues. Unmatched junction bases numbered 5, after V lost 6 bases and J lost 6 bases. DNA of the CDR3: TGTGCCAGCAGAGGACAGGAGGTTCAGCCCCAGCATTTT. As protein: CASRGQEVQPQHF.

This clonotype was seen more than once but under ten times. Written as DNA, the CDR3 is TGCAGTGCTAGGCAGTCGTCGGAAGCCCGGAATTCACCCCTCCACTTT. Amino acid sequence: CSARQSSEARNSPLHF. The chain links TRBV20-1 to TRBJ1-6, with D uncertain. Germline-derived CDR1 and CDR2 are DFQATT and SNEGSKA (reference sequence). The CDR3 is 16 residues long. The V end lost 3 bases, the J end lost 7 bases, and 19 bases lay between the germline ends.

This clonotype was observed many times. The gene calls are TRBV7-6 and TRBJ2-5; tentatively, D is TRBD2 (7 bases). CDR1 and CDR2 (germline): SGHVS, FNYEAQ. The CDR3 spans 15 residues. Trimming took off 1 base at V and 2 bases at J, with 11 bases between the two ends. CDR3 residues: CASSLGGGLQETQYF. The CDR3 nucleotides are TGTGCCAGCAGCTTAGGAGGGGGACTACAAGAGACCCAGTACTTC. The entire variable domain, with the rest obtained from reference TRBV7-6 and TRBJ2-5, is as follows: GAGVSQSPRYKVTKRGQDVALRCDPISGHVSLYWYRQALGQGPEFLTYFNYEAQQDKSGLPNDRFSAERPEGSISTLTIQRTEQRDSAMYRCASSLGGGLQETQYFGPGTRLLVL.

This clonotype was recorded many times. The J gene is TRBJ2-7, the V gene TRBV7-6, with TRBD1 matching over 7 bases. The CDR3 extends over 15 amino acids. The ends lost 6 bases at V and 2 bases at J; junction bases unmatched: 10. The germline V gene has CDR1 SGHVS and CDR2 FNYEAQ. CDR3 nucleotides: TGTGCCAGCAGTAAAAATATCGGACAGGCCTACGAGCAGTACTTC. Protein product: CASSKNIGQAYEQYF. The full variable domain, its missing parts supplied by reference TRBV7-6 and TRBJ2-7, is GAGVSQSPRYKVTKRGQDVALRCDPISGHVSLYWYRQALGQGPEFLTYFNYEAQQDKSGLPNDRFSAERPEGSISTLTIQRTEQRDSAMYRCASSKNIGQAYEQYFGPGTRLTVT.

This clonotype was observed many times. This sequence joins TRBV19 and TRBJ1-5, with D possibly matching TRBD1 (5 bases). V was clipped by 8 bases and J by 7 bases, with 18 bases between them. The CDR3 runs 14 residues. The germline gives CDR1 LNHDA, CDR2 SQIVND (reference sequence). The CDR3 DNA sequence: TGTGCCAGTCAGCAGACCAGGGACTGGCAGCCCCAGCATTTT. Encoded protein: CASQQTRDWQPQHF.